What follows are 29 T cell receptor beta chains derived from one specimen sequenced in a study of tumor and adjacent non-tumor tissue in lung cancer. No cell sorting was done before RNA was extracted from the tissue. TCRbeta libraries were built with three rounds of nested PCR, modified from ARM-PCR. MiXCR was run by TCRdb on the multiplex PCR reads, yielding one entry per CDR3 protein. The sample holds more than 75,000 distinct CDR3 sequences, less than 75% seen once. Sample: lung tumor tissue. These receptors all stem from a woman aged 65 to 85 with non-small cell lung cancer.

This clonotype has at least ten counts. The chain employs TRBV7-8 and TRBJ2-1, with D uncertain. Germline values: CDR1 SGHVS, CDR2 FQNEAQ. The CDR3 extends over 13 amino acids. V lost 1 base and J 5 bases, leaving 6 bases between the germline ends. The CDR3 region is CASSLVLDNEQFF. The CDR3 bases are TGTGCCAGCAGCTTAGTCCTCGACAATGAGCAGTTCTTC.

Points on this clonotype: A read error may be the cause here, since a much bigger clone is one base away. The rearrangement joins TRBV7-9 to TRBJ2-1; the match to TRBD2 covers 12 bases. Germline CDR1 SEHNR, CDR2 FQNEAQ (reference sequence). Trimming at V came to 6 bases and at J to 10 bases, leaving 7 bases not matched to a gene. The CDR3 sequence is 14 residues long. In DNA, the CDR3 is TGTGCCAGCAGACAGACTAGCGGGAGTTTCGAGCAGTTCTTC. Translating gives CASRQTSGSFEQFF.

Of note for this clonotype: This may arise from a read error, as a much more abundant clone is one base away. This sequence joins TRBV6-2 or TRBV6-3 and TRBJ2-1, with 13 nucleotides matching TRBD2. Germline CDR1 is MNHEY and CDR2 is SVGEGT. The CDR3 runs to 15 residues. The V segment lost 6 bases and the J segment 7 bases; nucleotides outside the gene matches: 6. This CDR3 reads CASSRTSGGGNEQFF. In DNA, the CDR3 is TGTGCCAGCAGCCGGACTAGCGGGGGTGGTAATGAGCAGTTCTTC.

This chain links TRBV12-3 or TRBV12-4 with TRBJ2-1, with D maybe TRBD1 (6 bases). This CDR3 is 14 amino acids long. V was pared by 10 bases and J by 5 bases, with 18 bases between. The CDR3 here is CANPYRQADNEQFF. CDR3 coding DNA: TGTGCCAACCCCTACAGACAGGCCGACAATGAGCAGTTCTTC.

About this clonotype itself: As the CDR3 is not closed by the conserved phenylalanine or tryptophan, this likely results from a read error. V is TRBV20-1 and J is TRBJ2-1, with 10 bases identical to TRBD2. Germline CDR1 reads DFQATT; CDR2 reads SNEGSKA (reference sequence). There are 14 residues in the CDR3. This CDR3 reads CSVGAGGYLNEQFI. CDR3 bases: TGCAGTGTAGGAGCGGGAGGGTATTTGAATGAACAGTTCATC.

This clonotype was counted between two and nine times. A much larger clonotype is one base distant, so this may be a read error. Lacking the conserved final phenylalanine or tryptophan, this CDR3 likely reflects a read error. The CDR3 DNA reads as TGCGCCAGCAGCCAGAGGCCGGGACAACCGACCCCCAATGAGCAGTTCTTA. This codes for CASSQRPGQPTPNEQFL. The genes are TRBV4-1 and TRBJ2-1, with D possibly being TRBD1 (6 bases). The length of the CDR3 is 17 residues. The germline V gene encodes CDR1 MGHRA and CDR2 YSYEKL. Trimming shortened V by 3 bases and J by 6 bases, and 21 bases separated the two germline ends.

As for this clonotype: Since no conserved phenylalanine or tryptophan closes the CDR3, a read error is the likely cause. The DNA is left out, because the CDR3 cannot be placed on it with certainty; the CDR3 is given as TCRdb lists it. The V and J genes are TRBV12-3 or TRBV12-4 and TRBJ2-1; TRBD1, the table's D call, was not compared with the DNA. The CDR3 has 11 residues if both end residues are counted. CDR3 in amino acids: CASSPRGGAFL.

The chain employs TRBV28 and TRBJ1-1, with D tentatively TRBD1 (5 bases). This CDR3 is built from 12 residues. The ends were cut back, 7 bases at V and 1 base at J, with 7 bases in the middle. Germline CDR1 is MDHEN and CDR2 is SYDVKM. The CDR3 nucleotides read TGTGCCAGCATCGGGGGGAACACTGAAGCTTTCTTT. Amino acid sequence: CASIGGNTEAFF.

This clonotype was seen repeatedly, ten times or more. The rearrangement joins TRBV7-8 to TRBJ1-5; no reliable D call. Trimming took off 3 bases at V and 3 bases at J, with 9 bases between the two ends. In germline, CDR1 is SGHVS, CDR2 FQNEAQ. This CDR3 has 14 residues. The CDR3 DNA is TGTGCCAGCAGCTTCAACGAGGTCAATCAGCCCCAGCATTTT. This translates into CASSFNEVNQPQHF.

Note on this clonotype: A much larger clone lies a single base off, so this may be a read error. The chain links TRBV4-1 to TRBJ2-1; TRBD2 aligns across 8 bases. CDR3 length equals 17 residues. CDR1 is MGHRA, CDR2 YSYEKL, per germline. As DNA, the CDR3 is TGCGCCGGCAGCCACGCGGTGCGAGCGGGAGAGTCCAATGAGCAGTTCTTC. Translation gives CAGSHAVRAGESNEQFF.

With regard to this clonotype: No conserved phenylalanine or tryptophan is present at the end of the CDR3, so a read error is the likely explanation. The chain uses TRBV11-3 and TRBJ2-5, with D perhaps matching TRBD1 (7 bases). There are 14 residues in the CDR3. The V gene's germline CDR1 is SGHNT and CDR2 YENEEA. DNA for the CDR3: TGTGCCAGCAGCCCCCGGGGCAGGGGGGAGATCCAGTACTTA. Encoded protein: CASSPRGRGEIQYL.

This clonotype was detected once. One junction end disagrees with the germline gene, perhaps due to a read error. The V gene is TRBV29-1, the J gene TRBJ1-1; a possible D gene is TRBD1 (6 bases). The CDR3 is made up of 14 amino acids. The germline V gene encodes CDR1 SQVTM and CDR2 ANQGSEA. CDR3 amino acids: CNVVLLTGPTEAFF. CDR3 DNA sequence: TGCAACGTTGTTCTCCTGACAGGCCCCACTGAAGCTTTCTTT. The full variable domain, its missing parts supplied by reference TRBV29-1 and TRBJ1-1, is SAVISQKPSRDICQRGTSLTIQCQVDSQVTMMFWYRQQPGQSLTLIATANQGSEATYESGFVIDKFPISRPNLTFSTLTVSNMSPEDSSIYLCNVVLLTGPTEAFFGQGTRLTVV.

Details on this clonotype: Just one base apart from a much larger clone, this may be a read error. The rearrangement links TRBV20-1 to TRBJ2-5, with 8 bases matching TRBD2. V dropped 3 bases and J dropped 2; count of bases not matched to a gene: 11. Per germline, CDR1 DFQATT and CDR2 SNEGSKA (reference sequence). The CDR3 covers 16 residues. Here the CDR3 DNA reads TGCAGTGCTAGCCCCGCGGTGTTAGCGGGGCAAGAGACCCAGTACTTC. Its protein is CSASPAVLAGQETQYF.

In the case of this clonotype: A much larger clonotype is one base distant, so this may be a read error. The V and J genes are TRBV28 and TRBJ2-2; the D is unclear. This CDR3 comprises 14 residues. Germline loops: CDR1 MDHEN, CDR2 SYDVKM. The DNA of the CDR3 is TGTGCCAACAGTTTGATACAGAACACCGGGGAGCTGTTTTTT. This sequence encodes CANSLIQNTGELFF.

The chain recombines TRBV6-1 with TRBJ2-3; D gene uncertain. The CDR3 length is 13 residues. Looked up from germline, CDR1 is MNHNS and CDR2 is SASEGT. The CDR3 DNA reads TGTACCCGCAGTGGGTTCAGCACAGATACGCAGTATTTT. Translating it yields CTRSGFSTDTQYF.

V and J are TRBV12-3 or TRBV12-4 and TRBJ2-7, with 9 bases fitting TRBD2. This CDR3 has 14 amino acids. V shed 5 bases, J shed 13 bases, and the junction held 15 bases outside the gene matches. This CDR3 reads CASSISGSSYERYF. CDR3 nucleotide sequence: TGTGCCAGCAGTATTAGCGGGAGTTCCTACGAGCGATACTTC.

This clonotype showed up many times. This chain connects TRBV28 to TRBJ2-7; no clear D gene. Trimming removed 6 bases from V and 2 bases from J, with 20 bases in between. Germline V gives CDR1 MDHEN, CDR2 SYDVKM. This CDR3 comprises 16 residues. The CDR3 nucleotides are TGTGCCAGCAGCCCCCACAGTGATTCCCCCCCCTACGAGCAGTACTTC. Residues: CASSPHSDSPPYEQYF.

In regard to this clonotype: A read error is likely, as this CDR3 ends without the conserved phenylalanine or tryptophan. The V and J genes are TRBV29-1 and TRBJ2-2, with TRBD2 as a possible D gene (6 bases). This CDR3 has 14 amino acids. Germline CDR1 and CDR2: SQVTM and ANQGSEA. The CDR3, as DNA: TGCTGCGTTGTGTACCGGGGGTTTACCGGGGAGCTGTTTATT. This encodes CCVVYRGFTGELFI.

On this clonotype: A much larger clone is a single base away; this may be a read error. The chain carries TRBV20-1 and TRBJ2-1; possibly TRBD1 or TRBD2 for D (5 bases each). The CDR3 totals 15 residues. Looked up from germline, CDR1 is DFQATT and CDR2 is SNEGSKA (reference sequence). CDR3 DNA sequence: TGCACTGCTAGAGATGGGGGAGAATCCTACAATGAGCAGTTCTTC. It yields the protein CTARDGGESYNEQFF.

By share, this clonotype counts as medium-sized. This rearrangement joins TRBV29-1 to TRBJ1-2, with TRBD1 as a possible D gene (6 bases). Trimming took 6 bases from V and 6 from J, leaving 17 bases between them. CDR1 SQVTM and CDR2 ANQGSEA come from the germline V gene. This CDR3 region has 13 residues. The CDR3 reads CSVGHPEGDGYTF. The CDR3 DNA is TGCAGCGTGGGACATCCGGAAGGGGATGGCTACACCTTC.

There are a few counts of this clonotype. This could be a read error, since a much larger clone is one nucleotide away. The chain has TRBV11-2 and TRBJ2-5, with a weak D call TRBD2 (5 bases). Germline-derived CDR1 and CDR2 are SGHAT and FQNNGV. The CDR3 contains 13 residues. Trimming took off 8 bases at V and 7 bases at J, with 17 bases between the two ends. CDR3 sequence (DNA): TGTGCCAGCCGCGGGTTAGGGAGCGGGACCCAGTACTTC. It translates to CASRGLGSGTQYF.

In its sample, this clonotype was seen many times. V is TRBV10-3 and J is TRBJ2-1; D might be TRBD2 (6 bases). V was cut by 6 bases and J by 10 bases, with 22 bases left in between. Looked up from germline, CDR1 is ENHRY and CDR2 is SYGVKD. The CDR3 sequence is 15 residues long. The CDR3 protein is CAIRRGDLPTEEQFF. DNA of the CDR3: TGTGCCATCAGGCGCGGGGACTTACCTACAGAGGAGCAGTTCTTC.

For this clonotype: Given a much more abundant clone one base away, this may be a read error. The CDR3 reads CATTQGAGKTQYF. CDR3 bases: TGTGCCACTACACAGGGGGCGGGGAAGACCCAGTACTTC. The J gene is TRBJ2-5, the V gene TRBV24-1, with TRBD1 identical over 9 bases. Germline assignment: CDR1 KGHDR and CDR2 SFDVKD. CDR3 length equals 13 residues. Germline trimming cut 10 bases from V and 6 bases from J; bases unmatched to any gene: 8.

A remark on this clonotype: A much more abundant neighbour one base away suggests this may be a read error. The chain carries TRBV5-1 and TRBJ2-5; tentatively, D is TRBD2 (6 bases). Germline lookup yields CDR1 SGHRS and CDR2 YFSETQ. The CDR3 runs 14 residues. CDR3 nucleotide sequence: TGCGCCAGCAGTGCGGGACTCCGAGGAGAGACCCACTACTTC. Protein: CASSAGLRGETHYF.

V gene TRBV6-6 combines with J gene TRBJ2-4, with a possible D match to TRBD2 (7 bases). The V end was cut by 8 bases, the J end by 9 bases, with 17 bases between. This CDR3 region has 13 residues. Germline V gene sequence: CDR1 MNHNY, CDR2 SVGAGI (reference sequence). CDR3 in DNA: TGTGCCAGCTCGGGGGGCGATTGTTCCATTCAGTACTTC. Protein product: CASSGGDCSIQYF.

Regarding this clonotype: A read error is likely, as this CDR3 ends without the conserved phenylalanine or tryptophan. The chain links TRBV7-3 to TRBJ2-1; TRBD2 matches at 8 bases. The CDR3 spans 15 residues. Germline CDR1 SGHTA, CDR2 FQGTGA. The CDR3 reads CANSTRAGEGNEQFL. CDR3 nucleotide sequence: TGTGCCAACAGCACCCGAGCGGGAGAGGGCAATGAGCAGTTCCTC.

Points on this clonotype: A much larger clone differs by one base, so this may be a read error. V gene TRBV28 combines with J gene TRBJ2-1, with D possibly TRBD1 on 5 matching bases. Trimming cost V 3 bases and J 5 bases, with 8 bases left between them. Germline CDR1 reads MDHEN; CDR2 reads SYDVKM. The CDR3 sequence is 13 residues long. DNA for the CDR3: TGTGCCAGCAGTTTTTTCAGGGACAATGAGCAGTTCTTC. Its protein product is CASSFFRDNEQFF.

On this clonotype: The CDR3 ends on some other residue instead of the conserved phenylalanine or tryptophan, so this is likely a read error. This rearrangement joins TRBV4-1 to TRBJ2-7, with 7 bases aligning to TRBD2. The CDR3 has 15 amino acids. Germline lookup yields CDR1 MGHRA and CDR2 YSYEKL. DNA of the CDR3: TGCTCCAGCAGCCAAGAGACTGGCGGAGCGGGGGAGCAGTACTTA. Translated, it gives CSSSQETGGAGEQYL.

The table lists this clonotype with many counts. The rearrangement links TRBV20-1 to TRBJ2-7; 15 bases fit TRBD2. Trimming removed 5 bases from V and 6 bases from J; junction bases left unmatched: 20. The germline gives CDR1 DFQATT, CDR2 SNEGSKA (reference sequence). The CDR3 is 19 residues long. The CDR3 DNA reads TGCAGTGCTCACACCCGGACTAGCGGGAGGGTAACTTTGCGACGCGAGCAGTACTTC. The encoded protein is CSAHTRTSGRVTLRREQYF.